Listed here are 21 T cell receptor beta chains from one sample, sequenced in a study of cytomegalovirus exposure and HLA in healthy donors. Primers included in the PCR were 60 Vbeta and 13 Jbeta primers. Assay: immunoSEQ multiplex PCR; the TCRdb copy retains only in-frame clones and omits some. In the table there are 250,000 to 350,000 clones, around 90% of which are singletons. The sample consisted of PBMCs. These receptors originate from a woman under 30 in good health and CMV-seronegative.

The chain combines TRBV6-6 with TRBJ2-7, with 10 bases lining up with TRBD2. Looked up from germline, CDR1 is MNHNY and CDR2 is SVGAGI (reference sequence). V was pared by 3 bases and J by 3 bases, with 2 bases of the junction left unmatched. CDR3 length equals 14 residues. This CDR3 reads CASSYGLADYEQYF. CDR3 in DNA: TGTGCCAGCAGTTATGGACTAGCGGACTACGAGCAGTACTTC.

Comments on this clone: Relative to the germline gene, one junction end is altered; a read error may explain this. This sequence joins TRBV7-9 and TRBJ2-5; unclear D gene. Germline CDR1 and CDR2: SEHNR and FQNEAQ (reference sequence). There are 11 residues in the CDR3. The CDR3 DNA reads as TGTGCCAACAGCTTTCGGGAGACCCAGTACTTC. Protein product: CANSFRETQYF.

This chain connects TRBV7-2 to TRBJ1-1; D remains ambiguous. The CDR3 has 13 residues. From germline, CDR1 is SGHTA and CDR2 FQGNSA. The V gene lost 6 bases and the J gene lost 5 bases, with 13 bases spanning the gap. CDR3 coding DNA: TGTGCCAGCAGGAAGGGAGGGAAGACTGAAGCTTTCTTT. It is translated as CASRKGGKTEAFF.

Comment on this clone: At one end, the junction sequence differs from germline, possibly due to a read error. The chain is built from TRBV7-9 and TRBJ2-3, with D possibly matching TRBD1 (5 bases). Germline V gene lookup returns CDR1 SEHNR and CDR2 FQNEAQ (reference sequence). The CDR3 is 14 amino acids. CDR3 sequence: CSSSLEAGLDTQYF. The CDR3 nucleotides read TGTTCCAGCAGCTTAGAAGCAGGGCTGGATACGCAGTATTTT.

This clone was detected once. This CDR3 is CASKGSGGENIQYF. The CDR3 nucleotides are TGTGCCAGCAAGGGTAGCGGGGGGGAAAACATTCAGTACTTC. The rearrangement uses TRBV6-4 and TRBJ2-4; 11 bases are shared with TRBD2. With 7 bases clipped from V and 5 bases from J, the junction kept 4 bases outside the gene matches. This CDR3 contains 14 residues. The germline gives CDR1 MRHNA, CDR2 SNTAGT.

This clone was seen a single time. DNA for the CDR3: TGCGCCAGCAGCTCAACAGGGGGGATAGGAGATACGCAGTATTTT. Translation: CASSSTGGIGDTQYF. The rearrangement uses TRBV5-1 and TRBJ2-3, with TRBD1 identical over 8 bases. Germline CDR1 SGHRS, CDR2 YFSETQ. V gave up 3 bases and J gave up 5 bases; unmatched junction bases: 8. The CDR3 runs to 15 residues.

DNA of the CDR3: TGTGCCAGTAGTATAGATCCCGGACTAGCGGGGGCCACAGATACGCAGTATTTT. Translating gives CASSIDPGLAGATDTQYF. The genes are TRBV19 and TRBJ2-3, with 13 nucleotides matching TRBD2. This CDR3 is built from 18 residues. The germline V gene encodes CDR1 LNHDA and CDR2 SQIVND (reference sequence). J lost 2 bases, V lost 0 bases, and 5 bases had no gene match.

The CDR3 region is CASSLRLNYGYTF. Here the CDR3 DNA reads TGCGCCAGCAGCTTGCGGTTAAACTATGGCTACACCTTC. The gene calls are TRBV5-1 and TRBJ1-2; unclear D gene. This CDR3 is built from 13 residues. CDR1 SGHRS and CDR2 YFSETQ come from the germline V gene. V shed 1 base and J shed 2 bases, with 6 bases lying between them. Drawing the rest from reference TRBV5-1 and TRBJ1-2, the complete variable domain is KAGVTQTPRYLIKTRGQQVTLSCSPISGHRSVSWYQQTPGQGLQFLFEYFSETQRNKGNFPGRFSGRQFSNSRSEMNVSTLELGDSALYLCASSLRLNYGYTFGSGTRLTVV.

This clone was found a few times. The CDR3 bases are TGTGCCAGCAGCTTTATAGGGGTTAATTCACCCCTCCACTTT. Its protein is CASSFIGVNSPLHF. J is TRBJ1-6 and V is TRBV7-2, with D tentatively TRBD1 (5 bases). V lost 3 bases and J lost 6, with 9 bases in between. Germline V lookup: CDR1 SGHTA, CDR2 FQGNSA. The CDR3 is 14 residues long.

As to this clone: The sample contains more than one DNA sequence encoding this CDR3. The DNA for the CDR3 is TGTGCCAGCAGCTTAAGCGGAGGCCAGCCCCAGCATTTT. Protein sequence: CASSLSGGQPQHF. The chain joins TRBV7-9 to TRBJ1-5; D call uncertain. V was cut by 2 bases and J by 7 bases, with 9 bases left in between. The CDR3 covers 13 residues. Germline CDR1 is SEHNR and CDR2 is FQNEAQ (reference sequence). Full variable domain (missing parts from reference TRBV7-9 and TRBJ1-5): DTGVSQNPRHKITKRGQNVTFRCDPISEHNRLYWYRQTLGQGPEFLTYFQNEAQLEKSRLLSDRFSAERPKGSFSTLEIQRTEQGDSAMYLCASSLSGGQPQHFGDGTRLSIL.

The chain employs TRBV19 and TRBJ2-7; D possibly corresponds to TRBD1 (6 bases). The length of the CDR3 is 14 residues. V lost 5 bases and J lost 7, with 18 bases in between. In germline, CDR1 is LNHDA, CDR2 SQIVND (reference sequence). The CDR3 protein is CASSAYHRDNEQYF. CDR3 coding DNA: TGTGCCAGTAGTGCTTACCACCGGGACAATGAGCAGTACTTC.

With respect to this clone: The germline gene is not matched at one end of the junction; a read error may be the cause. V and J are TRBV2 and TRBJ2-4; TRBD2 matches at 8 bases. CDR1 is SNHLY and CDR2 is FYNNEI in the germline V gene. CDR3 length: 14 amino acids. Here the CDR3 reads CASSEIPSRRGVRF. The CDR3 region has the DNA TGTGCCAGCAGCGAGATACCATCAAGGCGGGGGGTTCGCTTC.

The chain carries TRBV10-3 and TRBJ2-2; 8 bases map to TRBD1. CDR1 ENHRY and CDR2 SYGVKD come from the germline V gene. With 5 bases clipped from V and 1 base from J, the junction kept 3 bases outside the gene matches. The CDR3 is made up of 15 amino acids. The CDR3, as DNA: TGTGCCATCAGTACCGACAGGGGGAACACCGGGGAGCTGTTTTTT. Encoded protein: CAISTDRGNTGELFF.

The chain has TRBV30 and TRBJ1-2; 9 nucleotides agree with TRBD1. The CDR3 totals 14 residues. Germline assignment: CDR1 GTSNPN and CDR2 SVGIG (reference sequence). Trimming cost V 1 base and J 7 bases; bases outside gene matches: 7. The CDR3 coding sequence is TGTGCCTGGAGTGCACCCACAGGGGGCCCTGGCTACACCTTC. Its protein product is CAWSAPTGGPGYTF. Looking up the rest from reference TRBV30 and TRBJ1-2 gives the full variable domain: SQTIHQWPATLVQPVGSPLSLECTVEGTSNPNLYWYRQAAGRGLQLLFYSVGIGQISSEVPQNLSASRPQDRQFILSSKKLLLSDSGFYLCAWSAPTGGPGYTFGSGTRLTVV.

The rearrangement links TRBV11-2 to TRBJ2-3; D ambiguous. Trimming stripped 4 bases from V and 6 bases from J, with 5 bases between. The CDR3 is made up of 11 amino acids. Germline CDR1 SGHAT, CDR2 FQNNGV. The CDR3 DNA reads TGTGCCAGCAGCTCTGCGGATACGCAGTATTTT. Protein: CASSSADTQYF.

The chain links TRBV7-9 to TRBJ1-2; D is unresolved. This CDR3 comprises 14 residues. V lost 4 bases to trimming and J lost 4 bases, with 13 bases between them. Germline lookup yields CDR1 SEHNR and CDR2 FQNEAQ (reference sequence). CDR3 amino acids: CASSSSSRSYGYTF. In DNA, the CDR3 is TGTGCCAGCAGCTCCAGCTCGAGGAGCTATGGCTACACCTTC.

The CDR3 is CASSDRLDWEQYF. The CDR3, as DNA: TGTGCCAGCAGCGACAGACTTGATTGGGAGCAGTACTTC. The rearrangement uses TRBV13 and TRBJ2-7, with TRBD1 as a possible D gene (5 bases). The CDR3 consists of 13 residues. The V end lost 5 bases, the J end lost 7 bases, and 15 bases lay between the germline ends. In germline, CDR1 is PRHDT, CDR2 FYEKMQ (reference sequence).

This clone was seen only once. One end of the junction fails to match germline, which may point to a read error. The chain employs TRBV19 and TRBJ2-1, with TRBD2 as a possible D gene (6 bases). CDR1 is LNHDA, CDR2 SQIVND, per germline (reference sequence). The CDR3 has 13 residues. The CDR3 region has the DNA TGTGCCAGTAGTGGAGGGTCCTCCAATGAGCAGTTCTTC. The encoded protein is CASSGGSSNEQFF. Supplemented by reference TRBV19 and TRBJ2-1, the full variable domain reads DGGITQSPKYLFRKEGQNVTLSCEQNLNHDAMYWYRQDPGQGLRLIYYSQIVNDFQKGDIAEGYSVSREKKESFPLTVTSAQKNPTAFYLCASSGGSSNEQFFGPGTRLTVL.

The rearrangement links TRBV25-1 to TRBJ2-2; TRBD1 matches 10 bases. This CDR3 has 14 residues. The junction had 8 bases not matched to a gene; V was cut back by 8 bases and J by 8 bases. In germline, CDR1 is MGHDK, CDR2 SYGVNS. The CDR3 spells CASERGQGMGELFF. The CDR3 nucleotides read TGTGCCAGCGAGAGGGGACAGGGGATGGGGGAGCTGTTTTTT.

V usage is TRBV9 and J usage is TRBJ2-7; 11 positions agree with TRBD2. The assigned J gene may be wrong: the sequence end matches TRBJ2-1 better. The CDR3 contains 17 residues. Per germline, CDR1 SGDLS and CDR2 YYNGEE. The DNA of the CDR3 is TGTGCCAGCAGCCTTCGTGTCCTAGCGGGGGGTTACAATGAGCAGTTCTTC. Encoded protein: CASSLRVLAGGYNEQFF.

In this sample, this clone turned up once. The rearrangement joins TRBV7-7 to TRBJ2-5, with D perhaps TRBD2 (7 bases). CDR1 is SSHAT and CDR2 is FNYEAQ in the germline V gene (reference sequence). V lost 5 bases, J lost 3 bases, and 10 bases lay in between. The CDR3 consists of 13 residues. CDR3 in amino acids: CASSGGAKETQYF. The CDR3 DNA reads TGTGCCAGCAGCGGGGGGGCCAAAGAGACCCAGTACTTC.